Given below is one T cell receptor (beta chain) in context. Its cognate antigen is unknown. The data were obtained in a study of CD8 T cells in ankylosing spondylitis. TCR beta libraries were made by quantitative 5'-RACE with molecular barcodes. TCRdb redid the calling of the 5' RACE reads with MiXCR, one entry per CDR3 protein. The sample contains 150,000 or so distinct CDR3 sequences, around 9.6% of which appear only once. The CDR3 contains 18 residues. V was cut by 4 bases and J by 4 bases, with 22 bases left in between. Whole-study results and caveats: Prior work had noted some motif variants in reactive arthritis blood and synovial fluid. Seemingly characteristic of ankylosing spondylitis blood was a TCR beta motif consisting of under ten highly homologous variants.

Sequencing was carried out using blood, either unsorted or a sorted T cell fraction (not recorded which). This chain joins TRBV12-3 or TRBV12-4 and TRBJ2-2; D not resolved. The clonotype comes from a female donor with ankylosing spondylitis or in good health (not recorded which). The DNA for the CDR3 is TGTGCCAGCAGTTCCCCTCCTGATGCGCGGTCGAGCACCGGGGAGCTGTTTTTT. Translation: CASSSPPDARSSTGELFF.